The 25 T cell receptor beta chains given below trace back to one sample, sequenced in a study of technical replicates of blood from a handful of donors. TCRdb keeps only in-frame clones here, not all; method: immunoSEQ multiplex PCR. The sample has 80,000 to 100,000 clones; about 90% are singletons. The sample comprised T cells isolated from PBMCs. Receptor source: a human donor in good health.

The chain recombines TRBV6-1 with TRBJ1-2, with unresolved D. With 4 bases removed from V and 7 bases from J, the gap between germline ends came to 10 bases. Germline-derived CDR1 and CDR2 are MNHNS and SASEGT. The CDR3 extends over 12 amino acids. The CDR3 protein is CASSGALGGYTF. CDR3 bases: TGTGCCAGCAGTGGGGCTTTGGGTGGCTACACCTTC.

This clone was observed a single time. The CDR3: CASSRDRWSYEQYF. The CDR3 DNA sequence: TGTGCCAGCAGTAGGGACAGGTGGTCCTACGAGCAGTACTTC. The chain is built from TRBV6-5 and TRBJ2-7; 8 positions match TRBD1. J lost 1 base, V lost 5 bases, and 4 bases had no gene match. This CDR3 contains 14 residues. The germline CDR1 and CDR2 sequences are MNHEY and SVGAGI.

This chain connects TRBV25-1 to TRBJ1-3; D gene unclear. Germline V CDR1 and CDR2: MGHDK, SYGVNS. V dropped 2 bases and J dropped 4 bases, with 6 bases sitting between them. This CDR3 has 13 amino acids. The CDR3 DNA sequence: TGTGCCAGCAGTGAACCTGGCGGAAACACCATATATTTT. Its protein product is CASSEPGGNTIYF.

The V call is TRBV2, the J call TRBJ2-3; 8 positions agree with TRBD1. CDR1 and CDR2 from the germline V gene are SNHLY and FYNNEI. The CDR3 covers 15 residues. V shed 8 bases and J 4 bases; nucleotides not matched to a gene: 11. This CDR3 is CASGPQGALSDTQYF. CDR3 coding DNA: TGTGCCAGCGGCCCTCAGGGGGCGCTTTCAGATACGCAGTATTTT.

This clone was found once. The chain carries TRBV11-3 and TRBJ2-1, with TRBD2 identical over 12 bases. Germline CDR1 and CDR2: SGHNT and YENEEA. The CDR3 runs 15 residues. The J segment lost 9 bases and the V segment lost 1 base, leaving 4 bases of the junction unmatched. Here the CDR3 reads CASSLGSSGRVEQFF. CDR3 in DNA: TGTGCCAGCAGCTTAGGTTCTAGCGGGAGGGTTGAGCAGTTCTTC.

The chain couples TRBV7-9 to TRBJ2-5; maybe TRBD2 (5 bases). The CDR3 is 13 residues long. The germline CDR1 and CDR2 sequences are SEHNR and FQNEAQ (reference sequence). Trimming left V 3 bases short and J 1 base short, with 6 bases between. The CDR3 region has the DNA TGTGCCAGCAGCTTGGGGAGCCAAGAGACCCAGTACTTC. Protein: CASSLGSQETQYF.

J is TRBJ1-2 and V is TRBV7-8; D is perhaps TRBD1 (5 bases). Deletions cut 4 bases from V and 4 bases from J, with 16 bases between. This CDR3 comprises 15 residues. Germline V gene lookup returns CDR1 SGHVS and CDR2 FQNEAQ. This CDR3 reads CASSSRGGGSYGYTF. The CDR3 coding sequence is TGTGCCAGCAGCTCCCGGGGGGGAGGGAGCTATGGCTACACCTTC.

The rearrangement joins TRBV4-1 to TRBJ2-5, with D possibly being TRBD1 (5 bases). The CDR3 totals 16 residues. Looked up from germline, CDR1 is MGHRA and CDR2 is YSYEKL. Trimming removed 3 bases at V and 5 bases at J, with 19 bases between. The DNA for the CDR3 is TGCGCCAGCAGCCAGATAGGGAAGGGGCTGGGTGAGACCCAGTACTTC. It specifies CASSQIGKGLGETQYF.

The chain uses TRBV4-1 and TRBJ1-4; TRBD1 agrees at 7 bases. After removal of 1 base from V and 7 bases from J, the junction contained 3 bases not matched to a gene. This CDR3 comprises 14 residues. CDR1 and CDR2 (germline): MGHRA, YSYEKL. The DNA for the CDR3 is TGCGCCAGCAGCCAAGTGGGGACAGCTGAAAAACTGTTTTTT. Translation gives CASSQVGTAEKLFF.

This rearrangement joins TRBV28 to TRBJ2-3; 14 positions match TRBD2. Trimming cost V 2 bases and J 5 bases; bases outside gene matches: 6. The CDR3 spans 17 residues. CDR1 and CDR2 (germline): MDHEN, SYDVKM. In DNA form, the CDR3 reads TGTGCCAGCAGTTTAGGACTAGCGGGAGGTTTGAAAGATACGCAGTATTTT. Its protein is CASSLGLAGGLKDTQYF.

The chain combines TRBV4-2 with TRBJ1-6; D gene uncertain. The germline CDR1 and CDR2 sequences are LGHNA and YNFKEQ. V lost 3 bases and J 8 bases, leaving 14 bases between the germline ends. The CDR3 is 15 residues long. Here the CDR3 DNA reads TGTGCCAGCAGCCAGGTGATACGAGGAGATTCACCCCTCCACTTT. It is translated as CASSQVIRGDSPLHF.

The chain carries TRBV15 and TRBJ2-1; 9 positions agree with TRBD2. The CDR3 has 21 residues. Germline V CDR1 and CDR2: LNHNV, YYDKDF (reference sequence). The J segment lost 5 bases and the V segment lost 0 bases, leaving 20 bases of the junction unmatched. CDR3 bases: TGTGCCACCAGCAGAGATCTTAATAGAGCGGGAGGTGGGGTTCAAGACAATGAGCAGTTCTTC. Its translation is CATSRDLNRAGGGVQDNEQFF.

This chain uses TRBV4-1 with TRBJ1-2; 9 bases fit TRBD1. The CDR3 loop spans 17 amino acids. Looked up from germline, CDR1 is MGHRA and CDR2 is YSYEKL. Unmatched junction bases numbered 8, after V lost 1 base and J lost 2 bases. In DNA form, the CDR3 reads TGCGCCAGCAGCCAAGGGACTTGGACAGGGGAGAACTATGGCTACACCTTC. Its translation is CASSQGTWTGENYGYTF.

V gene TRBV7-9 combines with J gene TRBJ1-1, with D possibly TRBD1 on 5 matching bases. V was cut by 1 base and J by 3 bases, with 6 bases left in between. This CDR3 has 13 amino acids. Germline V gives CDR1 SEHNR, CDR2 FQNEAQ (reference sequence). DNA for the CDR3: TGTGCCAGCAGCTTAGGGGGGGACACTGAAGCTTTCTTT. Encoded protein: CASSLGGDTEAFF.

The chain combines TRBV12-5 with TRBJ2-4; TRBD2 aligns across 10 bases. The CDR3 totals 19 residues. Per the germline V gene, CDR1 is LGHNT and CDR2 is FRNRAP. Trimming cost V 0 bases and J 8 bases; bases outside gene matches: 16. In DNA form, the CDR3 reads TGTGCTAGTGGTTTGGTACGAAGCGGGGGGGCCCTTGCTATAGACATTCAGTACTTC. Residues: CASGLVRSGGALAIDIQYF.

The rearrangement uses TRBV5-4 and TRBJ2-3; the D gene is possibly TRBD2 (6 bases). CDR3 size: 15 residues. Germline-derived CDR1 and CDR2 are SGHNT and YYREEE (reference sequence). The germline V and J ends were trimmed by 0 bases and 4 bases, with 12 bases remaining between them. Here the CDR3 reads CASSLVGRSADTQYF. The CDR3 DNA reads as TGTGCCAGCAGCTTGGTTGGGAGGTCTGCAGATACGCAGTATTTT.

The chain carries TRBV2 and TRBJ1-1; D perhaps matches TRBD1 (6 bases). Trimming took off 6 bases at V and 6 bases at J, with 11 bases between the two ends. This CDR3 has 12 amino acids. The germline CDR1 and CDR2 sequences are SNHLY and FYNNEI. The CDR3 coding sequence is TGTGCCAGCAGGGACGACAGGCCTGAAGCTTTCTTT. It codes for CASRDDRPEAFF.

The DNA for the CDR3 is TGTGCCAGTAGTATTGGACAGAACGCCGACACTGAAGCTTTCTTT. It specifies CASSIGQNADTEAFF. The chain joins TRBV19 to TRBJ1-1; maybe TRBD1 (6 bases). Trimming removed 3 bases from V and 3 bases from J, with 14 bases in between. This CDR3 spans 15 amino acids. Germline lookup yields CDR1 LNHDA and CDR2 SQIVND (reference sequence).

The V gene is TRBV29-1, the J gene TRBJ2-5; TRBD1 agrees at 7 bases. The CDR3 contains 12 residues. After removal of 7 bases from V and 1 base from J, the junction contained 3 bases not matched to a gene. CDR1 and CDR2 (germline): SQVTM, ANQGSEA. The CDR3 DNA is TGCAGCGCTAAGGGGGCCCAAGAGACCCAGTACTTC. As protein: CSAKGAQETQYF. The full variable domain, in which reference TRBV29-1 and TRBJ2-5 provide the parts outside the CDR3, is SAVISQKPSRDICQRGTSLTIQCQVDSQVTMMFWYRQQPGQSLTLIATANQGSEATYESGFVIDKFPISRPNLTFSTLTVSNMSPEDSSIYLCSAKGAQETQYFGPGTRLLVL.

The chain combines TRBV2 with TRBJ2-5; maybe TRBD2 (6 bases). The CDR3 has 13 amino acids. CDR1 and CDR2 (germline): SNHLY, FYNNEI. Trimming took 7 bases from V and 0 from J, leaving 9 bases between them. In nucleotides, the CDR3 is TGTGCCAGCACGGGGGACCACCAAGAGACCCAGTACTTC. It translates to CASTGDHQETQYF.

This clone came up once. This sequence joins TRBV6-4 and TRBJ1-1; D is ambiguous. The V gene lost 0 bases and the J gene lost 5 bases, with 13 bases spanning the gap. The length of the CDR3 is 15 residues. Germline loops: CDR1 MRHNA, CDR2 SNTAGT. CDR3 nucleotides: TGTGCCAGCAGTGACTCTGGGTTTATCAGGACTGAAGCTTTCTTT. This sequence encodes CASSDSGFIRTEAFF.

The chain links TRBV10-2 to TRBJ2-7; a weak D match, TRBD1 (6 bases). The CDR3 is 13 residues long. In germline, CDR1 is WSHSY, CDR2 SAAADI. V was shortened by 7 bases and J by 3 bases, with 13 bases between the two germline ends. The CDR3 sequence is CASNPDRNYEQYF. CDR3 in DNA: TGCGCCAGCAATCCGGACAGAAACTACGAGCAGTACTTC.

This chain links TRBV9 with TRBJ2-1; 7 bases fit TRBD2. Germline CDR1 SGDLS, CDR2 YYNGEE. Losses at the gene ends were 4 bases for V and 3 bases for J; bases not matched to a gene: 10. This CDR3 comprises 16 residues. CDR3 in amino acids: CASSPSGAGNYNEQFF. CDR3 coding DNA: TGTGCCAGCAGCCCATCTGGAGCGGGAAACTACAATGAGCAGTTCTTC.

The chain carries TRBV11-2 and TRBJ2-3; D possibly corresponds to TRBD2 (5 bases). V shed 3 bases and J shed 6 bases, with 7 bases lying between them. Germline CDR1 is SGHAT and CDR2 is FQNNGV. The CDR3 loop spans 12 amino acids. CDR3 coding DNA: TGTGCCAGCAGCTTTGGGGAGGATACGCAGTATTTT. It translates to CASSFGEDTQYF.

The chain is built from TRBV29-1 and TRBJ2-7; TRBD2 matches 11 bases. The germline CDR1 and CDR2 sequences are SQVTM and ANQGSEA. Trimming at V came to 2 bases and at J to 4 bases, leaving 7 bases not matched to a gene. The CDR3 extends over 15 amino acids. This CDR3 reads CSVELGGLAEYEQYF. CDR3 nucleotides: TGCAGCGTTGAATTGGGGGGACTAGCGGAATACGAGCAGTACTTC.